The present TCR beta chain was sequenced within a study of T cells in Graves' hyperthyroidism and ophthalmopathy. Background on the study: Pretreatment peripheral blood was obtained at initial diagnosis. Study conclusions and caveats: The model anticipated ophthalmopathy a median about six months pre-onset.

Individuals with ophthalmopathy presented a Clinical Activity Score of at least 3, a NOSPECS grade of at least 4 and a duration under 3 months. The CDR3 loop spans 16 amino acids. Trimming stripped 5 bases from V and 4 bases from J, with 15 bases between. Germline V CDR1 and CDR2: MDHEN, SYDVKM. Worth noting for this clonotype: Its antigen is still unknown.

The TCR beta CDR3 regions underwent amplification using RNA transcripts as the source. During a first-round RT-PCR of the TCR CDR3, the HTBI primer set was used. From the multiplex PCR reads, TCRdb called clonotypes with MiXCR, one entry per CDR3 protein. The sample shows hundreds of thousands of distinct CDR3 sequences, roughly 23% of them seen only once. The sample taken for sequencing was blood. This chain joins TRBV28 and TRBJ1-6; tentative D call: TRBD1 (5 bases). The sequence derives from a woman aged 70-85 years with Graves' ophthalmopathy. CDR3 residues: CASSPIGTLYNSPLHF. For the CDR3, the DNA is TGTGCCAGCAGTCCCATCGGGACGTTATATAATTCACCCCTCCACTTT.